A selection of T cell receptor beta chains follows, all from one sample in a study of identical twins. Via MiXCR, TCRdb re-called the 5' RACE reads, giving one row per CDR3 protein. The profile shows approximately 700,000 distinct CDR3 sequences, 18% of them singletons. This sample also appeared in a second study, on T cells expressing NK-cell markers.

Sequencing input: PBMCs. Receptor source: a woman between 18 and 29 years old in good health. CDR3s include the opening cysteine and the closing phenylalanine or tryptophan. The D gene is left open where the match is weak. A clone size is listed for some rows: how often the clone was seen (once, few, many), or a class if it is expanded.

>TRBJ2-7|many|TRBV20-1|.
CSAVESRGLKEQYF
TGCAGTGCCGTGGAATCTCGGGGTTTGAAGGAGCAGTACTTC
>TRBJ2-1|.|TRBV7-6|TRBD1
CASSSGQGAGEQFF
TGTGCCAGCAGTTCCGGACAGGGGGCAGGTGAGCAGTTCTTC
>TRBJ2-3|.|TRBV5-6|.
CASTLGRDTDTQYF
TGTGCCAGCACCCTTGGCCGTGACACAGATACGCAGTATTTT
>TRBJ2-1|.|TRBV6-1|TRBD2
CASTLSGRHNEQFF
TGTGCCAGCACCCTTAGCGGGAGACACAATGAGCAGTTCTTC
>TRBJ2-3|.|TRBV20-1|.
CSAGSHAGTDTQYF
TGCAGTGCTGGGTCCCACGCTGGCACAGATACGCAGTATTTT
>TRBJ1-1|few|TRBV11-2|.
CASSLNRAPRTEAFF
TGTGCCAGCAGCTTAAATAGGGCCCCAAGAACTGAAGCTTTCTTT
>TRBJ2-3|.|TRBV11-3|TRBD2
CASSLWTTSGGYTQYF
TGTGCCAGCAGCTTATGGACGACTAGCGGGGGTTATACGCAGTATTTT
>TRBJ2-1|.|TRBV9|.
CASSGNWDNEQFF
TGTGCCAGCAGCGGGAACTGGGACAATGAGCAGTTCTTC
>TRBJ1-1|many|TRBV20-1|TRBD1
CSARGPTYRGETEAFF
TGCAGTGCTAGAGGCCCTACCTACAGGGGTGAGACTGAAGCTTTCTTT
>TRBJ2-3|few|TRBV2|.
CASCASTDTQYF
TGTGCCAGCTGTGCTAGCACAGATACGCAGTATTTT
>TRBJ1-3|.|TRBV20-1|.
CSASISIGNTIYF
TGCAGTGCTAGTATCAGCATCGGAAACACCATATATTTT
>TRBJ2-1|.|TRBV7-2|TRBD2
CASSTTSGRGNEQFF
TGTGCCAGCAGCACTACTAGCGGGAGGGGAAATGAGCAGTTCTTC
>TRBJ1-1|few|TRBV6-5|.
CASTALSGEAFF
TGTGCCAGCACCGCCCTATCGGGTGAAGCTTTCTTT
>TRBJ1-5|.|TRBV5-8|TRBD1
CASSWTGINSNQPQHF
TGTGCCAGCAGTTGGACAGGGATTAATAGCAATCAGCCCCAGCATTTT
>TRBJ1-6|.|TRBV2|TRBD1
CASTAGQLGIHPLHF
TGTGCCAGCACCGCGGGACAGCTTGGAATTCACCCCCTCCACTTT
>TRBJ2-3|few|TRBV7-9|.
CASSSWDTPMDTQYF
TGTGCCAGCAGCTCGTGGGACACCCCGATGGATACGCAGTATTTT
>TRBJ1-1|.|TRBV7-8|TRBD1
CASSLRPQGAPEAFF
TGTGCCAGCAGCTTACGTCCTCAGGGGGCGCCTGAAGCTTTCTTT
>TRBJ2-7|many|TRBV10-3|TRBD2
CAISESRLAGVEQYF
TGTGCCATCAGTGAGTCTCGACTAGCGGGAGTCGAGCAGTACTTC
>TRBJ2-7|many|TRBV12-3/TRBV12-4|TRBD2
CASSLAGESYEQYF
TGTGCCAGCAGTCTAGCGGGGGAGTCCTACGAGCAGTACTTC
>TRBJ2-7|.|TRBV24-1|.
CATRDPGEEDHEQYF
TGTGCCACCAGGGACCCGGGAGAAGAGGACCACGAGCAGTACTTC
>TRBJ1-5|few|TRBV6-1|.
CASKAPGAGNQPQHF
TGTGCCAGCAAGGCCCCCGGGGCTGGGAATCAGCCCCAGCATTTT
>TRBJ2-7|.|TRBV7-2|.
CASSSTAGREQYF
TGTGCCAGCAGTAGTACAGCGGGCCGGGAGCAGTACTTC
>TRBJ1-2|.|TRBV12-3/TRBV12-4|TRBD1
CASSWGQGAEGYTF
TGTGCCAGCAGTTGGGGACAGGGGGCGGAGGGCTACACCTTC
>TRBJ2-1|medium-sized|TRBV7-2|TRBD2
CASSLALAGAPQFF
TGTGCCAGCAGCTTAGCTCTAGCGGGGGCTCCGCAGTTCTTC
>TRBJ2-7|few|TRBV5-1|TRBD2
CASTMAGAGSYEQYF
TGCGCCAGCACGATGGCGGGAGCGGGCTCCTACGAGCAGTACTTC
>TRBJ1-1|.|TRBV27|.
CASSSYRGRDPEAFF
TGTGCCAGCAGCTCCTATCGGGGAAGGGACCCTGAAGCTTTCTTT
>TRBJ2-3|few|TRBV5-4|TRBD2
CASSRGGADTQYF
TGTGCCAGCAGCAGGGGAGGGGCAGATACGCAGTATTTT
>TRBJ2-1|many|TRBV20-1|TRBD2
CSAAIAGGPPEQFF
TGCAGTGCTGCTATAGCGGGAGGTCCCCCCGAGCAGTTCTTC
>TRBJ2-1|.|TRBV13|.
CASSLQLARHEQFF
TGTGCCAGCAGCTTACAACTGGCGCGGCATGAGCAGTTCTTC
>TRBJ1-5|few|TRBV11-2|TRBD1
CASSPLPGGNQPQHF
TGTGCCAGCAGCCCTCTCCCAGGGGGTAATCAGCCCCAGCATTTT
>TRBJ2-5|.|TRBV5-1|.
CASTPALGDQETQYF
TGCGCCAGCACCCCTGCCTTGGGCGACCAAGAGACCCAGTACTTC
>TRBJ1-3|.|TRBV5-5|.
CASSSRGEPGNTIYF
TGTGCCAGCAGCTCGAGAGGCGAACCTGGAAACACCATATATTTT
>TRBJ1-1|.|TRBV7-8|.
CASSLDLTVGSAEAFF
TGTGCCAGCAGCTTAGACCTTACAGTAGGCTCCGCTGAAGCTTTCTTT